This T cell receptor (beta chain) was identified in a study of OX40 agonist ivuxolimab in advanced cancers. Study details: Every 2 weeks, patients got intravenous ivuxolimab at one of six dose levels (0.01-10 mg/kg). Partial responses occurred in Three dose-escalation patients, one with hepatocellular carcinoma and two with cutaneous melanoma. Findings and caveats of the study: The authors also found low normalized T-cell clonal expansion in some nonresponders.

Between the trimmed V and J ends, which lost 6 bases and 5 bases, there was a span of 10 bases. The V gene's germline CDR1 is KGHSH and CDR2 LQKENI. The CDR3 loop spans 12 amino acids. TCRdb keeps only in-frame clones here, not all; method: immunoSEQ multiplex PCR. Among tens of thousands of clones listed, roughly 79% were seen once. Details on this clone: Its antigen is not known.

This receptor was obtained from an adult with an advanced solid tumor such as melanoma, head and neck, liver or kidney cancer. The chain has TRBV18 and TRBJ2-5, with D possibly being TRBD2 (6 bases). The sequenced sample was CD4+ or CD8+ T cells sorted from blood, obtained in a trial of the OX40 agonist ivuxolimab. The CDR3 reads CASSFRGETQYF. The CDR3, as DNA: TGTGCCAGCTCCTTCCGGGGGGAGACCCAGTACTTC.